These 14 T cell receptor beta chains were sequenced from one sample in a study of STAT5B mutations in CD4+ large granular lymphocyte leukemia (dated by TCRdb to about 2022). Library method: the immunoSEQ multiplex PCR assay. TCRdb retrieved this table from immuneACCESS and kept in-frame rearrangements only. Not all clones are present; in checked studies, unresolved V genes account for under half, and no reason is known for the remainder. The sample profile shows some 40,000 clones; roughly 85% of them were found once. Approximately 1.2% of the sample goes to the ten largest clones. The source material was CD4+ T cells from blood buffy coats. The origin of the receptors is a human donor in good health.

This clone has just one count. The V call is TRBV2, the J call TRBJ2-3; 10 nucleotides align to TRBD2. The V gene end was trimmed by 5 bases and the J gene end by 0 bases; junction bases not matched to a gene: 2. Germline CDR1 SNHLY, CDR2 FYNNEI. This CDR3 contains 15 residues. The DNA of the CDR3 is TGTGCCAGCAGTCGAGCGGGGGGGAGCACAGATACGCAGTATTTT. Its translation: CASSRAGGSTDTQYF.

This clone was detected a few times. The chain couples TRBV5-1 to TRBJ2-6, with D maybe TRBD2 (7 bases). V lost 1 base to trimming and J lost 0 bases, with 14 bases between them. This CDR3 spans 18 amino acids. CDR1 SGHRS and CDR2 YFSETQ come from the germline V gene. CDR3 DNA sequence: TGCGCCAGCAGCTTGTGGGGGAGGGGGATCTCTGGGGCCAACGTCCTGACTTTC. Protein sequence: CASSLWGRGISGANVLTF.

The chain couples TRBV28 to TRBJ2-7; tentatively, D is TRBD2 (6 bases). Germline CDR1 is MDHEN and CDR2 is SYDVKM. Trimming removed 3 bases at V and 2 bases at J, with 14 bases between. The CDR3 length is 15 residues. The CDR3 loop is CASSFAGRGPYEQYF. The CDR3 coding sequence is TGTGCCAGCAGTTTTGCGGGACGAGGGCCCTACGAGCAGTACTTC.

The rearrangement uses TRBV28 and TRBJ1-1; D might be TRBD1 (5 bases). Trimming took off 6 bases at V and 4 bases at J, with 18 bases between the two ends. The length of the CDR3 is 15 residues. The germline V gene has CDR1 MDHEN and CDR2 SYDVKM. CDR3 DNA: TGTGCCAGCAGGGGGGGGGTCTTTAGCCCCACTGAAGCTTTCTTT. The encoded protein is CASRGGVFSPTEAFF. The complete variable domain, with remaining parts taken from reference TRBV28 and TRBJ1-1, reads DVKVTQSSRYLVKRTGEKVFLECVQDMDHENMFWYRQDPGLGLRLIYFSYDVKMKEKGDIPEGYSVSREKKERFSLILESASTNQTSMYLCASRGGVFSPTEAFFGQGTRLTVV.

The CDR3 reads CATAGQGAYEQYF. In DNA, the CDR3 is TGTGCCACCGCCGGCCAGGGTGCCTACGAGCAGTACTTC. The chain is built from TRBV10-3 and TRBJ2-7; D is perhaps TRBD1 (5 bases). V dropped 10 bases and J dropped 2 bases, with 15 bases sitting between them. Germline V gene lookup returns CDR1 ENHRY and CDR2 SYGVKD. This CDR3 is built from 13 residues.

DNA for the CDR3: TGTGCCTGGAGTCTAACGGGGGAGACCCAGTACTTC. This gives the protein CAWSLTGETQYF. The chain joins TRBV30 to TRBJ2-5; tentatively, D is TRBD2 (5 bases). There are 12 residues in the CDR3. Germline CDR1 is GTSNPN and CDR2 is SVGIG (reference sequence). Trimming shortened V by 2 bases and J by 5 bases, and 9 bases separated the two germline ends.

The genes are TRBV9 and TRBJ1-6; no clear D gene. Trimming removed 1 base at V and 6 bases at J, with 11 bases between. The CDR3 has 15 amino acids. Germline lookup yields CDR1 SGDLS and CDR2 YYNGEE. The CDR3 bases are TGTGCCAGCAGCGTACTGGGGAATCCTAATTCACCCCTCCACTTT. Amino acids: CASSVLGNPNSPLHF.

The chain has TRBV6-5 and TRBJ1-1, with 9 nucleotides matching TRBD1. The CDR3 sequence is 13 residues long. V lost 2 bases to trimming and J lost 8 bases; unmatched junction nucleotides: 3. Germline lookup yields CDR1 MNHEY and CDR2 SVGAGI. The chain's CDR3 is CASSYPGTGEAFF. The CDR3 bases are TGTGCCAGCAGTTACCCCGGGACAGGGGAAGCTTTCTTT.

V is TRBV18 and J is TRBJ1-1; TRBD1 might be the D (6 bases). Germline V gene lookup returns CDR1 KGHSH and CDR2 LQKENI. This CDR3 region has 15 residues. V was cut by 6 bases and J by 0 bases, with 14 bases left in between. The CDR3: CASSRGATLNTEAFF. The DNA for the CDR3 is TGTGCCAGCTCTCGGGGGGCCACACTGAACACTGAAGCTTTCTTT.

The V and J genes are TRBV19 and TRBJ1-6, with TRBD1 matching over 7 bases. The germline V gene has CDR1 LNHDA and CDR2 SQIVND (reference sequence). The CDR3 runs 15 residues. Trimming removed 7 bases from V and 4 bases from J; junction bases left unmatched: 7. CDR3 nucleotides: TGTGCCAGTAAGGAGGGGGCCTTGTATAATTCACCCCTCCACTTT. Amino acid sequence: CASKEGALYNSPLHF. Combining the CDR3 with reference TRBV19 and TRBJ1-6 gives the whole variable domain DGGITQSPKYLFRKEGQNVTLSCEQNLNHDAMYWYRQDPGQGLRLIYYSQIVNDFQKGDIAEGYSVSREKKESFPLTVTSAQKNPTAFYLCASKEGALYNSPLHFGNGTRLTVT.

This clone was recorded only once. The rearrangement links TRBV27 to TRBJ2-3; D is possibly TRBD2 (6 bases). Trimming pared 0 bases from V and 3 bases from J, leaving 13 bases between. Germline loops: CDR1 MNHEY, CDR2 SMNVEV (reference sequence). The CDR3 is made up of 16 amino acids. The CDR3, as DNA: TGTGCCAGCAGTTTATCGGGGGGTCTCATAACAGATACGCAGTATTTT. Its translation: CASSLSGGLITDTQYF.

The V call is TRBV28, the J call TRBJ2-4; a possible D gene is TRBD2 (6 bases). V was pared by 7 bases and J by 3 bases, with 22 bases between. The germline CDR1 and CDR2 sequences are MDHEN and SYDVKM. The CDR3 has 17 residues. The chain's CDR3 is CASNSGRFSRGKNIQYF. The CDR3 nucleotides read TGTGCCAGCAACAGTGGGAGGTTCTCTCGGGGCAAAAACATTCAGTACTTC.

The V call is TRBV4-2, the J call TRBJ2-5; 10 bases are a match to TRBD1. This CDR3 has 15 amino acids. After removal of 3 bases from V and 3 bases from J, the junction contained 4 bases not matched to a gene. Germline-derived CDR1 and CDR2 are LGHNA and YNFKEQ. Here the CDR3 reads CASSHSTGGEETQYF. As DNA, the CDR3 is TGTGCCAGCAGCCACTCGACAGGGGGCGAAGAGACCCAGTACTTC.

V usage is TRBV7-8 and J usage is TRBJ2-7; D uncertain. Per germline, CDR1 SGHVS and CDR2 FQNEAQ. The CDR3 totals 15 residues. The V end was cut by 6 bases, the J end by 0 bases, with 15 bases between. The DNA of the CDR3 is TGTGCCAGCAGGATGGTGCAGGATCACTCCTACGAGCAGTACTTC. Translated: CASRMVQDHSYEQYF. Using reference TRBV7-8 and TRBJ2-7 for the parts outside the CDR3, the full variable domain is GAGVSQSPRYKVAKRGQDVALRCDPISGHVSLFWYQQALGQGPEFLTYFQNEAQLDKSGLPSDRFFAERPEGSVSTLKIQRTQQEDSAVYLCASRMVQDHSYEQYFGPGTRLTVT.